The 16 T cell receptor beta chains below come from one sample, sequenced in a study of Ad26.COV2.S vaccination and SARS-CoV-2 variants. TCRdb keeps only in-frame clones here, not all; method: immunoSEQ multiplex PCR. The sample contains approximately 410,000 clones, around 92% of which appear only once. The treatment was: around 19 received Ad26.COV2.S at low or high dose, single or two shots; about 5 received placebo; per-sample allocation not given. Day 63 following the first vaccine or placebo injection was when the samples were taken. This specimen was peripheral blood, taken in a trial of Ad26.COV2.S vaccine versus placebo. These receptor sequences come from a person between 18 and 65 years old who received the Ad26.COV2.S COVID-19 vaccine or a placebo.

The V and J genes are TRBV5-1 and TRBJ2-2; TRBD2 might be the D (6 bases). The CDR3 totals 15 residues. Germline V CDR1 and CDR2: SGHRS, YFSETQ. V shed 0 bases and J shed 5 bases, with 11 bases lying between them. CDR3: CASSLGRGWTGELFF. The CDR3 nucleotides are TGCGCCAGCAGCTTGGGGCGGGGATGGACCGGGGAGCTGTTTTTT.

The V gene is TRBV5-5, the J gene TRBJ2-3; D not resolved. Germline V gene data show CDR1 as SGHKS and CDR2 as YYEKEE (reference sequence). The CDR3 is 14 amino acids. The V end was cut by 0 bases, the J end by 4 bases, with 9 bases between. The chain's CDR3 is CASSLATFADTQYF. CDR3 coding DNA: TGTGCCAGCAGCTTGGCCACTTTCGCAGATACGCAGTATTTT. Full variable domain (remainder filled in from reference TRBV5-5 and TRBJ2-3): DAGVTQSPTHLIKTRGQQVTLRCSPISGHKSVSWYQQVLGQGPQFIFQYYEKEERGRGNFPDRFSARQFPNYSSELNVNALLLGDSALYLCASSLATFADTQYFGPGTRLTVL.

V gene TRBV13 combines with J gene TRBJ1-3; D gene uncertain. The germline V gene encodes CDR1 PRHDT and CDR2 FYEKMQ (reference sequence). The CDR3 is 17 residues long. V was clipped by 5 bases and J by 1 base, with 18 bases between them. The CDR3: CASSPEYRTVSGNTIYF. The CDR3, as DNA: TGTGCCAGCAGCCCAGAATATAGGACTGTATCTGGAAACACCATATATTTT.

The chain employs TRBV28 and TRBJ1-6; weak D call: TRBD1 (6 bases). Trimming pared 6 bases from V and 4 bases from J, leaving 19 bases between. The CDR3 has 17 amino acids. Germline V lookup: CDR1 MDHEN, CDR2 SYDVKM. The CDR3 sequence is CASSPAGQILYNSPLHF. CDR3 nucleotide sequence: TGTGCCAGCAGCCCAGCCGGACAGATTCTATATAATTCACCCCTCCACTTT.

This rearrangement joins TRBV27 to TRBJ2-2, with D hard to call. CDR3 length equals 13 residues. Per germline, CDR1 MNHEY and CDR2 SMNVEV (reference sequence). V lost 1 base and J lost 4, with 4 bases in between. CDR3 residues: CASSLFRTGELFF. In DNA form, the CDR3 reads TGTGCCAGCAGTTTATTCCGCACCGGGGAGCTGTTTTTT.

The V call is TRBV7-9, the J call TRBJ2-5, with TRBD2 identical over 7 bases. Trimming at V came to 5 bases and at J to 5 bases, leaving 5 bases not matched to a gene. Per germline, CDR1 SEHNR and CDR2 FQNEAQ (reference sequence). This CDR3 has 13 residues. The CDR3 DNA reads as TGTGCCAGCAGCGGAGCGGGGCGGGAGACCCAGTACTTC. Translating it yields CASSGAGRETQYF.

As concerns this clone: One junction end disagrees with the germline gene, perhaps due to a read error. In DNA, the CDR3 is TGTGCCAGTAGCATAGGGACAGCCACAGGGAGGCAGCCCCAGCATTTT. Translating gives CASSIGTATGRQPQHF. This rearrangement joins TRBV19 to TRBJ1-5, with 7 bases fitting TRBD1. Looked up from germline, CDR1 is LNHDA and CDR2 is SQIVND (reference sequence). The length of the CDR3 is 16 residues.

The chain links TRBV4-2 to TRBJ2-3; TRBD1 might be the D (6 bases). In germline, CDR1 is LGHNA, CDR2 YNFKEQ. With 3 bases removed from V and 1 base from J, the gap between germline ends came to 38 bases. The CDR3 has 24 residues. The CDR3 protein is CASSHIYWTEISTRLKLGTDTQYF. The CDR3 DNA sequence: TGTGCCAGCAGCCATATATACTGGACAGAGATCTCGACGAGGTTAAAACTCGGCACAGATACGCAGTATTTT.

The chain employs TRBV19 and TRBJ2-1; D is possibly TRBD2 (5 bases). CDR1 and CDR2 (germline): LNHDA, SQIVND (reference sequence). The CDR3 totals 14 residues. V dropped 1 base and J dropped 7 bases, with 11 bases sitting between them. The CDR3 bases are TGTGCCAGTAGTATAGTGTCGGGGAGAAATGAGCAGTTCTTC. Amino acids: CASSIVSGRNEQFF.

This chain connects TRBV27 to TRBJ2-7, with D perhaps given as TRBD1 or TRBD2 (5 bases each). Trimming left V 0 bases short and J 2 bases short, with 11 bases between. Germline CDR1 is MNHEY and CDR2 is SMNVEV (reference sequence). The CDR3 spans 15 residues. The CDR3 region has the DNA TGTGCCAGCAGTTTATCCGGGGCAGGTACCTACGAGCAGTACTTC. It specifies CASSLSGAGTYEQYF.

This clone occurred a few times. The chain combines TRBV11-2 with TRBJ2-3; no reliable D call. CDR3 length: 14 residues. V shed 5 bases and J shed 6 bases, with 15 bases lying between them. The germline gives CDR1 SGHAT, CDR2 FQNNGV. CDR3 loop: CASSPEALSDTQYF. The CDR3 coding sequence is TGTGCCAGCAGCCCAGAGGCCCTCAGCGATACGCAGTATTTT.

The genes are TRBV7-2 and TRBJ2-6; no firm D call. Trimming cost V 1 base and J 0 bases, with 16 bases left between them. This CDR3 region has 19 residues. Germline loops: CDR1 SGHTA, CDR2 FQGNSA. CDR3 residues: CASSLERISLSSGANVLTF. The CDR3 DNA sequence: TGTGCCAGCAGCTTAGAACGTATTTCTTTGAGCTCTGGGGCCAACGTCCTGACTTTC.

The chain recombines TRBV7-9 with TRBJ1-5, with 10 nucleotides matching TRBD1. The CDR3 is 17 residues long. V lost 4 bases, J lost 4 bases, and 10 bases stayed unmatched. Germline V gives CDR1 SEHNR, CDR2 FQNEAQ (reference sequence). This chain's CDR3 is CASSSSDRGLGNQPQHF. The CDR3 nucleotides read TGTGCCAGCAGCTCTTCGGACAGGGGGTTAGGAAATCAGCCCCAGCATTTT. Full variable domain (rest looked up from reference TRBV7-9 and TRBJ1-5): DTGVSQNPRHKITKRGQNVTFRCDPISEHNRLYWYRQTLGQGPEFLTYFQNEAQLEKSRLLSDRFSAERPKGSFSTLEIQRTEQGDSAMYLCASSSSDRGLGNQPQHFGDGTRLSIL.

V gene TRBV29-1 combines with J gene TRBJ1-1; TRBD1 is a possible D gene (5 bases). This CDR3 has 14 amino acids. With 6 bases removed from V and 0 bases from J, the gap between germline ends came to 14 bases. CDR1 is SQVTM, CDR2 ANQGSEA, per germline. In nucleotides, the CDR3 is TGCAGCGTGACATCCCAGGGTTTGAACACTGAAGCTTTCTTT. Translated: CSVTSQGLNTEAFF.

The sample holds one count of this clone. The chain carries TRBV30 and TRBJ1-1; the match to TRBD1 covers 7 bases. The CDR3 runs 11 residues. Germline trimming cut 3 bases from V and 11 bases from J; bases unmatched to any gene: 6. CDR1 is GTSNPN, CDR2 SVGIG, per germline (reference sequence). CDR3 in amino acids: CAWRDRRVAFF. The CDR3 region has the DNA TGTGCCTGGAGGGACAGGCGGGTGGCTTTCTTT. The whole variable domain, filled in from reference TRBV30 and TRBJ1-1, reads SQTIHQWPATLVQPVGSPLSLECTVEGTSNPNLYWYRQAAGRGLQLLFYSVGIGQISSEVPQNLSASRPQDRQFILSSKKLLLSDSGFYLCAWRDRRVAFFGQGTRLTVV.

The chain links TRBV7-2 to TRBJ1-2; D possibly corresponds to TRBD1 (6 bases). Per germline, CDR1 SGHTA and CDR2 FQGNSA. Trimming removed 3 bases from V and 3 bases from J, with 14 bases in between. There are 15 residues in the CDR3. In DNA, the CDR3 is TGTGCCAGCAGCTTTCAGGGGATCGGCGACTATGGCTACACCTTC. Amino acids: CASSFQGIGDYGYTF.